This T cell receptor (beta chain) was recovered during a study of cytomegalovirus exposure and HLA in healthy donors (dated by TCRdb to 2016 to 2017). Describing the broader study: An earlier analysis of 587 of the donors reported about 260 Gb of sequence data and 117 million unique TCR beta sequences obtained from around 170 million T cells. Roughly 320 gigabases of sequencing data and approximately 91 million unique TCR sequences made up an early release that covered several hundred HLA-typed donors. Among the roughly 400 genotyped donors, around 79% belonged to the genetic ancestry cluster associated with self-reported Caucasian donors. The study aimed to test whether signatures of past pathogen exposure could be identified by cataloging public T cell receptors. The T cell repertoires of 666 subjects were profiled by immunosequencing and related to cytomegalovirus serostatus. In addition to the first cohort of 650 to 800 subjects, a separate validation cohort of 130 or so different subjects was used. To predict cytomegalovirus infection status, the study brought together high-throughput TCR immunosequencing, statistical association of individual TCRs with disease status, and machine learning. A later analysis re-examined previously published TCR beta repertoires from 610 or so donors and added high-resolution HLA genotyping to investigate patterns of TCR occurrence. Rather than drawing on any new phenotypic data, the later analysis identified candidate immune exposures from TCR beta sequences and the way those sequences occurred across donors. An earlier analysis of fewer than 700 of the donors applied high-throughput TCR beta sequencing to assess whether each TCR beta V gene segment acted as functional or pseudogenic. Alongside the repertoire data, information on donor age, sex, ethnicity and CMV serostatus was compiled. In a later genetic analysis, genome-wide SNP genotypes for about 65% of the roughly 700 donors were used, and that subset was treated as a discovery cohort. Every discovery cohort repertoire had been produced on one sequencing platform. HLA typing covered class I and class II loci at four-digit resolution. Typing coverage differed by locus: A, B, C, DRB1 and DQB1 were typed in roughly 620-630 donors, DQA1 in approximately 520, DPA1 in some 610, and DPB1 in around 490. Because of strong linkage in the cohort, a handful of DR-DQ haplotypes were treated as single units for association and clustering. Across around 400 genotyped donors of the cohort, an average of roughly 200,000 unique TCR beta nucleotide sequences per donor were sequenced, and roughly 17% of those sequences were non-productive. General conclusions and limits of the study: Roughly uniform sequencing depth across donors was assumed in presence/absence analyses, although this assumption may not hold. Because counts were too low, around 17 rarely observed V segments, including chromosome 9 orphons, were left out of the earlier analysis of 587 of the donors. In a later analysis, most CMV-associated TCR beta chains were found to appear HLA-restricted, with HLA associations seemingly driven largely by CMV exposure. Strong co-occurrence of HLA alleles, especially DR and DQ, made assigning TCR associations to individual alleles difficult. In an earlier analysis of some 550 of the donors, most TCR beta V segments were observed in productive rearrangements about 87% or about 30% of the time, broadly matching IMGT annotations. Most TCR sequences were observed very rarely across donors, whereas some public TCRs were present in many individuals. In vitro tests confirmed that a few of the cytomegalovirus-associated TCR beta chains recognize cytomegalovirus antigens. In the study, approximately 160 TCR beta chains were listed as associated with cytomegalovirus. V-gene and J-gene trimming of TCR beta chains was associated with a missense DCLRE1C variant in a later genetic analysis, and the association was replicated in an independent cohort. A later analysis found that HLA-associated TCR beta chains were more clonally expanded and had lower generation probabilities than equally common non-associated chains. The authors suggested that the approach could potentially be generalized to other disease states and immunological phenotypes. A later analysis associated 16,951 TCR beta sequences with specific HLA alleles at a false discovery rate of 0.05. Some IMGT-functional V segments, including TRBV6-2 and TRBV6-3, could not be distinguished by the 87-base-pair reads and were therefore excluded. Immune exposure information for the cohort was limited to CMV serostatus. In a later genetic analysis, fewer N-insertions in productive TCRs were reported among donors in an Asian-associated ancestry cluster than the roughly 700-donor mean. In this cohort, only TCR beta chains were sequenced, and detectable features were limited by the absence of alpha or paired-chain data. HLA typing was unavailable for some donors at each locus, so association tests used only the typed subset. In both the original and validation cohorts, the classifier was reported to diagnose cytomegalovirus status with high specificity and sensitivity. In a later analysis, several top co-occurrence clusters were reported to appear linked to parvovirus B19, influenza, CMV and Epstein-Barr virus. A group of highly shared sequence variants was considered likely to be a technical artifact of the sequencing pipeline. Linkage disequilibrium might explain the correlated functional status among segregating V segments, but an unknown experimental factor could not be excluded. In a later analysis, TCR association rates were found to vary across HLA loci, with the most associated TCRs seen for DRB1 alleles and the fewest for HLA-C alleles. A further reported finding was that TCR beta sequences accurately predicted the HLA-A and HLA-B alleles for most subjects in the first cohort.

The cohort consisted of 666 healthy bone marrow donors. Cohort members were all nominally healthy when sampled, although unrecorded immune exposures were likely present. The donor tested CMV seronegative, placing the donor among the 352 seronegative members of the cohort. Every donor gave a peripheral blood sample, and the peripheral blood mononuclear cells from that sample were used for TCR beta sequencing. Genomic DNA extraction from the blood cell samples was performed with the Qiagen DNeasy Blood Extraction Kit. Deletion took 7 bases off V and 6 bases off J, with a span of 13 bases between the germline ends. The CDR3 measures 13 amino acids from cysteine to phenylalanine. Of all the DNA, just the CDR3 is kept, 39 bases in frame from base 1. The CDR1 and CDR2 encoded by the germline V gene are LGHNT and FRNRAP. As regards this clone: There is no known antigen for this receptor. There are no base qualities to consult, and no much larger clone falls within one base.

Library preparation was by the immunoSEQ multiplex PCR assay. For the multiplex PCR, a mixture combining 60 forward primers for TCR Vbeta segments and 13 reverse primers for TCR Jbeta segments was used. A multiplex PCR assay on genomic DNA amplified the CDR3 region of rearranged TCR beta genes. On the Illumina HiSeq System, the amplified TCR beta libraries were sequenced as 87-base-pair reads. In the source study's methods: Across the 666 repertoires, a later analysis counted about 81 million unique TCR beta chains, around 10 million of which were shared by at least two donors. To remove PCR and sequencing errors, raw reads were error-corrected and collapsed into unique sequences using a nearest-neighbor algorithm that merged closely related sequences. CDR3 sequences were aligned to IMGT reference sequences to assign V, D and J gene segments. For a sequence to be retained, a match of at least six nucleotides to both a V gene segment and a J gene segment was required. A rearrangement was called productive if the CDR3 had no stop codons and remained in frame with V and J, and every other rearrangement was called non-productive. CDR3 was defined according to IMGT convention as the region running from the second conserved V-encoded cysteine to the conserved J-encoded phenylalanine. The earlier analysis of a few hundred of the donors excluded sequences that lacked an unambiguous match to a single V gene segment. In an earlier analysis of several hundred of the donors, V segments were called functional above 56.7% productive rearrangements and were called segregating when the between-donor standard deviation exceeded 5%. A statistical classification framework was developed to diagnose cytomegalovirus status using the catalog of TCR beta chain sequences. In a later analysis, V and J genes were assigned by comparing TCR nucleotide sequences against IMGT/GENE-DB human TR gene sequences. A later analysis assigned CDR3 sequences and most-parsimonious VDJ recombination scenarios with the TCRdist pipeline. In a later analysis, every TCR beta chain was defined by the combination of its CDR3 amino acid sequence and its V-gene family, and reads without a unique V-gene family were dropped. In a later analysis, around 600 highly shared, low-generation-probability nucleotide sequences were removed to address suspected cross-contamination and a sequencing artifact. In a later analysis, a clonal expansion index was calculated for each public chain from normalized within-repertoire ranks of inferred template counts. In a later analysis, generation probabilities were computed with a VDJ recombination model fitted to out-of-frame rearrangements, and the resulting probabilities were checked against IGoR. In a later analysis, TCR-TCR, TCR-HLA and TCR-CMV co-occurrence was scored with hypergeometric tests, and a repertoire-size bias correction was applied to TCR pairs. A later analysis estimated false discovery rates by permuting HLA or CMV assignments 20 times. In a later analysis, co-occurring TCRs were grouped with DBSCAN, and TCRdist sequence similarity was added when clustering was performed within HLA-allele-positive subsets. For co-occurrence clustering, repertoires with fewer than 30,000 or more than 120,000 public chains were excluded, along with 5 or 6 repertoires with anomalous nucleotide sharing. TCRdb mirrors the immuneACCESS table, restricted to in-frame sequences. Some clones are absent from its copies; in checked studies, under half trace to an unresolved V gene, and the reason for the others is unknown. V and J calls and clone size are copied from that table; D and trimming were computed from the DNA. The sample profile shows some 130,000 clones; just under 80% of them were found once. Approximately 1.1% of the sample is in the top ten clones.

The sequenced sample consisted of PBMCs. The sequence joins TRBV12-5 to TRBJ2-1; the D gene identity is not certain. The sequence was collected from a male donor in good health and CMV-seronegative. The nucleotides are TGTGCTAGTGAGAGAATGGGCCCCAATGAGCAGTTCTTC. It encodes CASERMGPNEQFF.